These 24 T cell receptor beta chains were all obtained from the same sample, sequenced in a study of T-cell reconstitution after alpha-beta-depleted transplantation in children. Unique molecular identifiers featured in how the TCRbeta library was prepared. Using its own MiXCR run on the PCR reads, TCRdb lists one record per CDR3 protein. The sample has over 85,000 distinct CDR3 sequences, 4.5% to 7.5% seen once. Sequenced material: PBMCs, mostly from graft donor cells, taken 60 days after TCRalphabeta/CD19-depleted stem cell transplant. The receptors shown here come from a female patient younger than 10 who had a stem cell transplant for Fanconi anemia, so the T cells may come from the graft donor.

This clonotype was recorded at least ten times. This chain connects TRBV10-2 to TRBJ2-5; D unresolved. The V end lost 1 base, the J end lost 4 bases, and 10 bases lay between the germline ends. The CDR3 is 14 amino acids. CDR1 and CDR2 (germline): WSHSY, SAAADI. Here the CDR3 DNA reads TGCGCCAGCAGTGAGTTTTACTCTATAGAGACCCAGTACTTC. Residues: CASSEFYSIETQYF.

This clonotype was seen at least ten times. This chain connects TRBV18 to TRBJ2-1, with 7 bases that match TRBD1. With V trimmed by 4 bases and J by 7 bases, 4 bases remained unmatched. Germline V gene sequence: CDR1 KGHSH, CDR2 LQKENI. CDR3 length equals 13 residues. The CDR3 sequence is CASSQGAWNEQFF. As DNA, the CDR3 is TGTGCCAGCTCACAGGGGGCATGGAATGAGCAGTTCTTC.

This clonotype was picked up many times. V usage is TRBV15 and J usage is TRBJ2-7; possible D gene TRBD2, 6 bases. CDR1 LNHNV and CDR2 YYDKDF come from the germline V gene (reference sequence). V lost 8 bases, J lost 5 bases, and 10 bases lay in between. The CDR3 is 11 amino acids. CDR3 protein: CATGGLNEQYF. The CDR3 region has the DNA TGTGCCACCGGGGGGTTGAACGAGCAGTACTTC.

In this sample, this clonotype turned up many times. The genes are TRBV29-1 and TRBJ2-3; 15 nucleotides match TRBD2. CDR1 is SQVTM, CDR2 ANQGSEA, per germline. This CDR3 spans 20 amino acids. Trimming cost V 3 bases and J 1 base; bases outside gene matches: 14. Here the CDR3 DNA reads TGCAGCGTTGACCTTCCGGGACTAGCGGGAGGAAAGGGTGGCACAGATACGCAGTATTTT. Encoded protein: CSVDLPGLAGGKGGTDTQYF.

This clonotype has ten or more counts. CDR3 protein: CASSLRQNTGEQFF. The CDR3 DNA is TGTGCCAGCAGTTTAAGACAGAATACGGGTGAGCAGTTCTTC. The chain uses TRBV12-3 or TRBV12-4 and TRBJ2-1; D might be TRBD1 (5 bases). V was clipped by 2 bases and J by 9 bases, with 14 bases between them. CDR3 length equals 14 residues.

This clonotype was seen many times. The V call is TRBV3-1, the J call TRBJ2-3, with 13 bases fitting TRBD2. V lost 5 bases, J lost 5 bases, and 4 bases stayed unmatched. This CDR3 region has 15 residues. Germline V CDR1 and CDR2: LGHDT, YNNKEL (reference sequence). CDR3 nucleotide sequence: TGTGCCAGCAGCACACTAGCGGGGGGGGTAGATACGCAGTATTTT. This gives the protein CASSTLAGGVDTQYF.

This clonotype was observed at least ten times. The gene calls are TRBV29-1 and TRBJ2-1; 8 bases align to TRBD2. Germline trimming cut 6 bases from V and 2 bases from J; bases unmatched to any gene: 12. The CDR3 runs to 16 residues. Germline CDR1 SQVTM, CDR2 ANQGSEA. Here the CDR3 DNA reads TGCAGCGTCCGGCTAGCGGGCCGAGGGGCCTACAATGAGCAGTTCTTC. This translates into CSVRLAGRGAYNEQFF.

This clonotype was counted only a few times. The rearrangement uses TRBV28 and TRBJ2-1; TRBD1 is a possible D gene (5 bases). The length of the CDR3 is 15 residues. The germline V and J ends were trimmed by 7 bases and 7 bases, with 20 bases remaining between them. CDR1 MDHEN and CDR2 SYDVKM come from the germline V gene. The CDR3 spells CASNWGSPKGNEQFF. CDR3 DNA: TGTGCCAGCAACTGGGGCAGCCCCAAAGGGAATGAGCAGTTCTTC. Supplemented by reference TRBV28 and TRBJ2-1, the full variable domain reads DVKVTQSSRYLVKRTGEKVFLECVQDMDHENMFWYRQDPGLGLRLIYFSYDVKMKEKGDIPEGYSVSREKKERFSLILESASTNQTSMYLCASNWGSPKGNEQFFGPGTRLTVL.

Ten or more counts support this clonotype. The V gene is TRBV20-1, the J gene TRBJ2-7; 14 positions match TRBD2. V lost 3 bases and J lost 7; bases outside the gene matches: 11. Germline V CDR1 and CDR2: DFQATT, SNEGSKA (reference sequence). This CDR3 comprises 16 residues. CDR3 nucleotides: TGCAGTGCTAGCAGACTAGCGGGGGGGAAGACGGGTGAGCAGTACTTC. Its protein is CSASRLAGGKTGEQYF.

This clonotype was recorded at least ten times. This chain uses TRBV7-2 with TRBJ2-2; 9 positions match TRBD2. CDR1 and CDR2 (germline): SGHTA, FQGNSA. This CDR3 is 15 amino acids long. The V segment lost 3 bases and the J segment 6 bases; nucleotides outside the gene matches: 5. Here the CDR3 DNA reads TGTGCCAGCAGCTTCCATAGCGGGGGCGCCGGGGAGCTGTTTTTT. Translation gives CASSFHSGGAGELFF.

This clonotype was detected many times. The chain joins TRBV20-1 to TRBJ1-2; tentatively, D is TRBD1 (5 bases). Trimming shortened V by 3 bases and J by 5 bases, and 19 bases separated the two germline ends. Per germline, CDR1 DFQATT and CDR2 SNEGSKA (reference sequence). This CDR3 region has 15 residues. Here the CDR3 reads CSARLGQGEWYGYTF. Written as DNA, the CDR3 is TGCAGTGCTAGGTTAGGGCAGGGCGAGTGGTATGGCTACACCTTC.

This clonotype appeared a few times. The chain combines TRBV12-3 or TRBV12-4 with TRBJ2-1; TRBD2 aligns across 7 bases. CDR3 size: 15 residues. The V segment lost 6 bases and the J segment 6 bases; nucleotides outside the gene matches: 11. CDR3 nucleotide sequence: TGTGCCAGCAGCACAAGACGGACTAGGGGCAATGAGCAGTTCTTC. This codes for CASSTRRTRGNEQFF.

A few counts support this clonotype. The chain links TRBV27 to TRBJ1-5, with D maybe TRBD1 (5 bases). The germline gives CDR1 MNHEY, CDR2 SMNVEV (reference sequence). The V and J ends lost 5 bases and 4 bases respectively, with 12 bases between them. The CDR3 consists of 14 residues. In DNA, the CDR3 is TGTGCCAGCAGTATTACAGGCCCTAATCAGCCCCAGCATTTT. Translation: CASSITGPNQPQHF.

The chain is built from TRBV24-1 and TRBJ1-5; 7 bases agree with TRBD1. Germline trimming cut 5 bases from V and 2 bases from J; bases unmatched to any gene: 5. The germline gives CDR1 KGHDR, CDR2 SFDVKD. The CDR3 contains 15 residues. CDR3 in amino acids: CATSGGGRGNQPQHF. The CDR3 DNA reads as TGTGCCACCAGTGGAGGGGGCAGGGGCAATCAGCCCCAGCATTTT.

This clonotype showed up just a few times. V usage is TRBV5-4 and J usage is TRBJ2-1; D is perhaps TRBD1 or TRBD2 (5 bases each). V was clipped by 5 bases and J by 7 bases, with 16 bases between them. This CDR3 has 14 residues. Germline V gene data show CDR1 as SGHNT and CDR2 as YYREEE (reference sequence). The CDR3 is CASSFGLWGNEQFF. In DNA form, the CDR3 reads TGTGCCAGCAGTTTCGGACTTTGGGGGAATGAGCAGTTCTTC.

This clonotype appeared many times. This chain links TRBV7-9 with TRBJ2-1, with D hard to call. This CDR3 contains 14 residues. Germline CDR1 is SEHNR and CDR2 is FQNEAQ (reference sequence). Trimming removed 2 bases at V and 7 bases at J, with 12 bases between. The CDR3 region is CASSLSIARNEQFF. The CDR3 bases are TGTGCCAGCAGCTTATCAATCGCCCGAAATGAGCAGTTCTTC.

This clonotype was counted ten times or more. This rearrangement joins TRBV12-3 or TRBV12-4 to TRBJ1-1, with a tentative D call TRBD1 (5 bases). V was trimmed by 3 bases and J by 4 bases, leaving 9 bases between them. The CDR3 has 13 amino acids. CDR3 bases: TGTGCCAGCAGTTTGGGCAGGGCCACTGAAGCTTTCTTT. Its translation is CASSLGRATEAFF.

This clonotype was seen a handful of times. The gene calls are TRBV6-1 and TRBJ2-7, with 10 bases fitting TRBD2. Looked up from germline, CDR1 is MNHNS and CDR2 is SASEGT. This CDR3 has 13 amino acids. Trimming removed 6 bases from V and 3 bases from J; junction bases left unmatched: 2. In DNA, the CDR3 is TGTGCCAGCAGAGTAGCGGGGGGCTACGAGCAGTACTTC. Protein product: CASRVAGGYEQYF.

This clonotype came up a few times. The rearrangement uses TRBV7-2 and TRBJ2-2, with 7 bases aligning to TRBD1. CDR1 SGHTA and CDR2 FQGNSA come from the germline V gene. V was clipped by 5 bases and J by 5 bases; unmatched bases: 2. The CDR3 length is 13 residues. The CDR3 region is CASSRDSTGELFF. The CDR3 DNA follows: TGTGCCAGCAGCCGGGACAGTACCGGGGAGCTGTTTTTT.

This clonotype was recorded at least ten times. This chain connects TRBV29-1 to TRBJ2-1; 8 nucleotides match TRBD2. V shed 4 bases and J 7 bases; nucleotides not matched to a gene: 9. This CDR3 has 14 amino acids. Germline-derived CDR1 and CDR2 are SQVTM and ANQGSEA. CDR3 coding DNA: TGCAGCGTTGCCACCACTAGCGGTTCGAATGAGCAGTTCTTC. Its protein is CSVATTSGSNEQFF.

This clonotype came up many times. J is TRBJ1-2 and V is TRBV29-1, with 7 bases matching TRBD1. CDR3 length equals 13 residues. Germline loops: CDR1 SQVTM, CDR2 ANQGSEA. Trimming took 7 bases from V and 3 from J; bases not matched to a gene: 8. As DNA, the CDR3 is TGCAGCGCTCCGACAGGGTCCCACTATGGCTACACCTTC. It codes for CSAPTGSHYGYTF. The full variable domain, its missing parts supplied by reference TRBV29-1 and TRBJ1-2, is SAVISQKPSRDICQRGTSLTIQCQVDSQVTMMFWYRQQPGQSLTLIATANQGSEATYESGFVIDKFPISRPNLTFSTLTVSNMSPEDSSIYLCSAPTGSHYGYTFGSGTRLTVV.

At least ten counts were recorded for this clonotype. The chain has TRBV3-1 and TRBJ2-3; 8 bases fit TRBD1. The CDR3 totals 15 residues. Per the germline V gene, CDR1 is LGHDT and CDR2 is YNNKEL (reference sequence). V trimming: 4 bases; J trimming: 1 base; junction bases outside the gene matches: 4. The CDR3 DNA reads as TGTGCCAGCAGCCTTCTGACAGGGGGCACAGATACGCAGTATTTT. Amino acid sequence: CASSLLTGGTDTQYF.

This clonotype was counted ten times or more. J is TRBJ2-7 and V is TRBV6-1; 7 nucleotides align to TRBD1. Trimming took 5 bases from V and 9 from J; bases not matched to a gene: 4. The CDR3 contains 11 residues. Germline loops: CDR1 MNHNS, CDR2 SASEGT. The CDR3: CASSLGQRQYF. CDR3 DNA sequence: TGTGCCAGCAGTTTGGGACAGAGGCAGTACTTC.

This clonotype was detected a few times. The chain uses TRBV20-1 and TRBJ1-5; 8 bases agree with TRBD1. This CDR3 is built from 14 residues. V was pared by 4 bases and J by 5 bases, with 7 bases of the junction left unmatched. The germline gives CDR1 DFQATT, CDR2 SNEGSKA (reference sequence). CDR3 DNA: TGCAGTGCTACGGACAGGGTGCTCGATCAGCCCCAGCATTTT. It translates to CSATDRVLDQPQHF.